The subject of this entry is one T cell receptor beta chain. The CDR3 totals 13 residues. The germline V gene has CDR1 SNHLY and CDR2 FYNNEI. V was pared by 1 base and J by 7 bases, with 10 bases between. This entry belongs to a study of blood T cell repertoires in COVID-19. Study context: Specimens from acute and convalescent COVID-19 originated in the United States, Italy and Spain. Sources were T cells, B-cell-depleted T cells, or PBMCs; the material itself was cDNA or gDNA.

As handled by the study authors: Amplified reference gene primers provided the basis for estimating nucleated cell counts. Clones were sequenced by immunoSEQ multiplex PCR, and TCRdb holds only the in-frame ones, with some missing. V, J and clone size reflect that table, while D and trimming were determined from the DNA. The sample contains about 220,000 clones, around 80% of which appear only once. The receptor comes from a woman in her 50s with acute or convalescent COVID-19. This chain links TRBV2 with TRBJ1-1, with TRBD1 as a possible D gene (5 bases). The sequenced sample was peripheral blood. The CDR3 sequence is CASSEVRGGEAFF. In DNA, the CDR3 is TGTGCCAGCAGTGAAGTGAGGGGAGGTGAAGCTTTCTTT.